The clone carrying this T cell receptor beta chain was counted ten times or more. The antigen is not known. The V end lost 1 base, the J end lost 7 bases, and 13 bases lay between the germline ends. Germline loops: CDR1 MDHEN, CDR2 SYDVKM. CDR3 length: 15 residues. These data come from a study of CD8 T cells in ankylosing spondylitis. Study-level findings and limits: As for the disease-linked clones, they showed a CD8+ phenotype and occurred at relatively low frequencies in peripheral blood. Reactive arthritis synovial fluid and blood previously showed some of these motif variants.

Quantitative barcoded 5'-RACE was used to prepare TCR beta libraries. TCRdb re-called the 5' RACE reads through MiXCR, storing one row per CDR3 protein. The sample has about 36,000 distinct CDR3 sequences; around 6% are singletons. Sequencing was done on a sample of blood, either unsorted or a sorted T cell fraction (not recorded which). The receptor was derived from a male donor with ankylosing spondylitis or in good health (not recorded which). The rearrangement uses TRBV28 and TRBJ2-2; D is unresolved. CDR3 nucleotide sequence: TGTGCCAGCAGTTTATATCAGGAAGGCATCGGGGAGCTGTTTTTT. Translated, it gives CASSLYQEGIGELFF. The whole variable domain, filled in from reference TRBV28 and TRBJ2-2, reads DVKVTQSSRYLVKRTGEKVFLECVQDMDHENMFWYRQDPGLGLRLIYFSYDVKMKEKGDIPEGYSVSREKKERFSLILESASTNQTSMYLCASSLYQEGIGELFFGEGSRLTVL.